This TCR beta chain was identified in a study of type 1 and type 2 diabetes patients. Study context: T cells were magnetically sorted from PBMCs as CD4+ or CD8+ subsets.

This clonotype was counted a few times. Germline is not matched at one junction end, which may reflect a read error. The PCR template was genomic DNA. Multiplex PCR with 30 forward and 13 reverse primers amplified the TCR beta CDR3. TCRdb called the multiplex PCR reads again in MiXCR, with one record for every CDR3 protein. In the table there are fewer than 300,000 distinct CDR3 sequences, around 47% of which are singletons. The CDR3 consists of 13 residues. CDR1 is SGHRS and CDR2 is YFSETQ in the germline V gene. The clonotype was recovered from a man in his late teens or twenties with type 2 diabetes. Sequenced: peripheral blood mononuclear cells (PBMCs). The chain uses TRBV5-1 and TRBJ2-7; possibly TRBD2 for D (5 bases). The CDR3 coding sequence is TGCGCCAGCGCTCCGGGGATCTCCGACGAGCAGTACTTC. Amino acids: CASAPGISDEQYF.